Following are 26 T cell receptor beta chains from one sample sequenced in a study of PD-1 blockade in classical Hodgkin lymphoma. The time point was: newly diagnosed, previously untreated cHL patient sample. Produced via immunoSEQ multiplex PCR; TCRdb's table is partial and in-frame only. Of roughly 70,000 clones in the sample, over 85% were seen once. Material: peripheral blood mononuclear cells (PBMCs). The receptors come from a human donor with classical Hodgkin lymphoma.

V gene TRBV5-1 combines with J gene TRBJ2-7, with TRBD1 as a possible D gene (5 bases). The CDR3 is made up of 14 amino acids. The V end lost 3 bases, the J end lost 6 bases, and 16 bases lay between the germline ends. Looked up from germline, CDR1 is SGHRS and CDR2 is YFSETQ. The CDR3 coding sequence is TGCGCCAGCAGCTCTAGGGGATCCACGGGCGAGCAGTACTTC. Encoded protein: CASSSRGSTGEQYF.

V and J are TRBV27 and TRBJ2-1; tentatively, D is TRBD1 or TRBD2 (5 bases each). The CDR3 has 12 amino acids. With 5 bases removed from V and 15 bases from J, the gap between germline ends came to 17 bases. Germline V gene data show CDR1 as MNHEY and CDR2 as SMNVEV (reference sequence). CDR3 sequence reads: CASSTWDGFWFF. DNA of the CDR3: TGTGCCAGCAGTACCTGGGACGGATTCTGGTTCTTC.

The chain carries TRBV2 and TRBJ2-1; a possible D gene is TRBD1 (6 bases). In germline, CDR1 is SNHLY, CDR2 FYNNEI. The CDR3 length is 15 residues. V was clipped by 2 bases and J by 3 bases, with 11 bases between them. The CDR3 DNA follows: TGTGCCAGCAGTGAATACGGACAGCTCTACAATGAGCAGTTCTTC. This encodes CASSEYGQLYNEQFF.

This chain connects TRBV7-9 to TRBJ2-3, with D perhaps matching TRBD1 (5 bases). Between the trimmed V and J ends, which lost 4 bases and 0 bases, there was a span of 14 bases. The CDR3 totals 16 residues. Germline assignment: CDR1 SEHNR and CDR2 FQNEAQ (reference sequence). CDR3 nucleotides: TGTGCCAGCAGCTCGACAGCTTCGCCTAGCACAGATACGCAGTATTTT. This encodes CASSSTASPSTDTQYF. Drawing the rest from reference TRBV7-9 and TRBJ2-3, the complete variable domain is DTGVSQNPRHKITKRGQNVTFRCDPISEHNRLYWYRQTLGQGPEFLTYFQNEAQLEKSRLLSDRFSAERPKGSFSTLEIQRTEQGDSAMYLCASSSTASPSTDTQYFGPGTRLTVL.

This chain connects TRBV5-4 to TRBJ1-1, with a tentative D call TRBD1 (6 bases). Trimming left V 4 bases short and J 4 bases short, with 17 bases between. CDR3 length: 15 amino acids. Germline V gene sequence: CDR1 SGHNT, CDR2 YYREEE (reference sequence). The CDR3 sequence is CASSVTYREGTEAFF. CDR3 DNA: TGTGCCAGCAGCGTTACATACAGGGAGGGCACTGAAGCTTTCTTT.

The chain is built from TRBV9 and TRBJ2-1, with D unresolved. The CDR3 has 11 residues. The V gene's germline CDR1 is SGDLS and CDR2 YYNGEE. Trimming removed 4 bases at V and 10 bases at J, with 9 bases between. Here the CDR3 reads CASSLGLEQFF. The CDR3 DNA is TGTGCCAGCAGCTTGGGGTTGGAGCAGTTCTTC.

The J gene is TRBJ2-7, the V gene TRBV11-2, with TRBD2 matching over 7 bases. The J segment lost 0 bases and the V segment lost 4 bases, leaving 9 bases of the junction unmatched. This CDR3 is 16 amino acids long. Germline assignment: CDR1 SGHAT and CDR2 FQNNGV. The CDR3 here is CASSSLAGENSYEQYF. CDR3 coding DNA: TGTGCCAGCAGCTCCTTAGCGGGCGAGAACTCCTACGAGCAGTACTTC.

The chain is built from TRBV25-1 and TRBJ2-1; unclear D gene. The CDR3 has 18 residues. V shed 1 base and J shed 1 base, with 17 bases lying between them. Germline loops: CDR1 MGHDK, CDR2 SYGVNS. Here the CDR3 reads CASSELGRKTHSYNEQFF. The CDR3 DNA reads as TGTGCCAGCAGTGAATTAGGGCGGAAAACTCATTCCTACAATGAGCAGTTCTTC.

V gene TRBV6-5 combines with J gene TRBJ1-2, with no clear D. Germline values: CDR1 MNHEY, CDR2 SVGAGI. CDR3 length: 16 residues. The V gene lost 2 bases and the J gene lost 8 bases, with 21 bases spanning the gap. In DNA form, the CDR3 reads TGTGCCAGCAGTTACGGCAAAACTAAAGGTGGTGGCGGCTACACCTTC. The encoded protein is CASSYGKTKGGGGYTF.

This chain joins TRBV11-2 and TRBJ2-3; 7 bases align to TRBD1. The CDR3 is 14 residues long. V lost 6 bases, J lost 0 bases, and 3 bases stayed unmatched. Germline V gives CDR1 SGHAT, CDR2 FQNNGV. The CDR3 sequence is CASRGQSSTDTQYF. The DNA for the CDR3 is TGTGCCAGCAGGGGACAGTCTAGCACAGATACGCAGTATTTT.

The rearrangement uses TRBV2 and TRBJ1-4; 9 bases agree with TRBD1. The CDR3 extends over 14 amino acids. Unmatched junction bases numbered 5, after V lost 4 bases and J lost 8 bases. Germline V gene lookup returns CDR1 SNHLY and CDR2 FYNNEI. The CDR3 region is CASSGQGVGEKLFF. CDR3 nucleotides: TGTGCCAGCAGTGGACAGGGGGTAGGGGAAAAACTGTTTTTT.

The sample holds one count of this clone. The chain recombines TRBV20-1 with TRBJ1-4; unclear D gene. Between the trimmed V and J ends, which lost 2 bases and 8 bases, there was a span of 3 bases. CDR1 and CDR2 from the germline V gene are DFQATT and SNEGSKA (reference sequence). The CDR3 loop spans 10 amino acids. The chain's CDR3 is CSARQEKLFF. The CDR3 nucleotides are TGCAGTGCTAGACAAGAAAAACTGTTTTTT.

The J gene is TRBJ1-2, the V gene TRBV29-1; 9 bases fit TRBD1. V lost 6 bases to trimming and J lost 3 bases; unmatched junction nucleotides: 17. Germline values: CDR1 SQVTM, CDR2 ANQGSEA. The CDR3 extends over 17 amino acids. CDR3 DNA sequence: TGCAGCGTCATAACCCTCCGGGACAGGGAACGGGACTATGGCTACACCTTC. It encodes CSVITLRDRERDYGYTF.

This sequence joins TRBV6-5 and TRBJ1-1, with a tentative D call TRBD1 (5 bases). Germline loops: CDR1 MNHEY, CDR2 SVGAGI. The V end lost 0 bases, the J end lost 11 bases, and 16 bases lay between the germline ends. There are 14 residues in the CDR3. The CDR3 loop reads CASSYSRDSFGAFF. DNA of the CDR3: TGTGCCAGCAGTTACTCTCGGGACTCGTTCGGGGCTTTCTTT.

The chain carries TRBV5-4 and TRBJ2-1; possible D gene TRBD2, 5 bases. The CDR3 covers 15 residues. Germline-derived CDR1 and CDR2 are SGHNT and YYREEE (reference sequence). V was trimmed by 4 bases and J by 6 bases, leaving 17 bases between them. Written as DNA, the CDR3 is TGTGCCAGCAGCCAGAATAGCGATTTGACCAATGAGCAGTTCTTC. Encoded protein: CASSQNSDLTNEQFF. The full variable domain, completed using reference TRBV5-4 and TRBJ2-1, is ETGVTQSPTHLIKTRGQQVTLRCSSQSGHNTVSWYQQALGQGPQFIFQYYREEENGRGNFPPRFSGLQFPNYSSELNVNALELDDSALYLCASSQNSDLTNEQFFGPGTRLTVL.

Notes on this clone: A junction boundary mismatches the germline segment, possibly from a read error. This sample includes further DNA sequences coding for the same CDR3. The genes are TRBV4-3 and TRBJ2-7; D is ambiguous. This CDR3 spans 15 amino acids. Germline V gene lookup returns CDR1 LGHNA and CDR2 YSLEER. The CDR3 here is CASSQSPSTGYEQYF. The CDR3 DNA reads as TGCGCCAGCAGCCAATCCCCTAGTACGGGCTACGAACAGTACTTC.

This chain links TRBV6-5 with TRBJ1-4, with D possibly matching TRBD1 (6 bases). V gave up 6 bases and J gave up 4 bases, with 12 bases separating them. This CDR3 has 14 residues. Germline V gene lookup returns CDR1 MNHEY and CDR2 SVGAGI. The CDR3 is CASRTGQYNEKLFF. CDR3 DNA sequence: TGTGCCAGCAGGACCGGACAGTATAATGAAAAACTGTTTTTT.

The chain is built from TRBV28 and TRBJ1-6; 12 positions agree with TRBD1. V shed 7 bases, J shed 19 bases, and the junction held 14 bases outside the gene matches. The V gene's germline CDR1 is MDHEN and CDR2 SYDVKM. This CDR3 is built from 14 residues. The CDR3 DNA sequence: TGTGCCAGCATTTCGCCGGGACAGGGGGCCCTTTTTCACTTT. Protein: CASISPGQGALFHF.

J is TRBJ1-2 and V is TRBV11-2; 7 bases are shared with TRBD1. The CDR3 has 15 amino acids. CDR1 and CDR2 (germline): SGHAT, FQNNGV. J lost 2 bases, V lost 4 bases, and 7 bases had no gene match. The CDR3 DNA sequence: TGTGCCAGCAGCTCACGGACAGGATGGAACTATGGCTACACCTTC. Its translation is CASSSRTGWNYGYTF.

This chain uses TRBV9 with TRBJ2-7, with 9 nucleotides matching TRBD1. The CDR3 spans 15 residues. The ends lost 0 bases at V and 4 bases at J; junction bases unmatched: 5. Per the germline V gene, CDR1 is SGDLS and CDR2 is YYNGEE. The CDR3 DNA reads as TGTGCCAGCAGCGTAGGGGACAGGGTGGAGTACGAGCAGTACTTC. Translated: CASSVGDRVEYEQYF.

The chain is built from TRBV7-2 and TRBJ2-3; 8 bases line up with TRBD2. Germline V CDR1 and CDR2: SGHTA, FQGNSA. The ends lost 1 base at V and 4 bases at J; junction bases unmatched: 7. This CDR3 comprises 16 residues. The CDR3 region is CASSLDGLAGSDTQYF. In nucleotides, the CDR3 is TGTGCCAGCAGCTTAGATGGCTTAGCGGGATCAGATACGCAGTATTTT.

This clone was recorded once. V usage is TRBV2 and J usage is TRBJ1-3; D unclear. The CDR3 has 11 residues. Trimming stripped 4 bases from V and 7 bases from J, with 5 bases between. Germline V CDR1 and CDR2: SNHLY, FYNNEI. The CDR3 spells CASSARNTIYF. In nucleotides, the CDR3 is TGTGCCAGCAGTGCCCGGAACACCATATATTTT.

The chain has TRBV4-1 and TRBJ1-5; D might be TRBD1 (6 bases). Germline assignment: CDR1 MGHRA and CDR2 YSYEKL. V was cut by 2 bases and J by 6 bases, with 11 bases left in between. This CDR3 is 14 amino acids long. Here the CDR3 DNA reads TGCGCCAGCAGCCAAATACAGGGCGGTCAGCCCCAGCATTTT. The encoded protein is CASSQIQGGQPQHF.

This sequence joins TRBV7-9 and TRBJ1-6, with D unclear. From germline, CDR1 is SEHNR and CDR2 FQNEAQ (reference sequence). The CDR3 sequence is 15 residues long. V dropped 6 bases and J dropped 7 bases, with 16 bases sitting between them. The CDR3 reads CASRLSSEPNSPLHF. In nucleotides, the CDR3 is TGTGCCAGCAGGCTTTCGAGCGAGCCCAATTCACCCCTCCACTTT.

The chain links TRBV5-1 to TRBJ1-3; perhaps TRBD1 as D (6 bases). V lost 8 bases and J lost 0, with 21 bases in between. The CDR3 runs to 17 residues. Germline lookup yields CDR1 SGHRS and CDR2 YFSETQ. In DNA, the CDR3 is TGCGCCAGTAAAGGACAGCTTAAAGGGGACTCTGGAAACACCATATATTTT. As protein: CASKGQLKGDSGNTIYF.

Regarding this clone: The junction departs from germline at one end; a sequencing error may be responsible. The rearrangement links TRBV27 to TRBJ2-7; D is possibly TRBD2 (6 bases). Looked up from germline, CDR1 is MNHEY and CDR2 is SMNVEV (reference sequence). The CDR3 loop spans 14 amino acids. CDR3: CTSSLSRWGDEQYF. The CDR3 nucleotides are TGTACCAGCAGTTTATCCAGGTGGGGGGACGAGCAGTACTTC.